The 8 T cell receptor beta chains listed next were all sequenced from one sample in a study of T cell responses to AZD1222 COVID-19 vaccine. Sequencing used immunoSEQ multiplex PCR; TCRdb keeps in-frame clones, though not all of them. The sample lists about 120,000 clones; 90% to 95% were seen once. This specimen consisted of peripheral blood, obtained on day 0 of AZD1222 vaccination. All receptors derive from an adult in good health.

DNA for the CDR3: TGCGCCAGCAGCCCGGGACCGGGGCCGTACGGTTACGAGCAGTACTTC. Encoded protein: CASSPGPGPYGYEQYF. The V gene is TRBV4-1, the J gene TRBJ2-7; tentatively, D is TRBD1 or TRBD2 (5 bases each). The CDR3 runs to 16 residues. The germline V and J ends were trimmed by 4 bases and 4 bases, with 20 bases remaining between them. Germline assignment: CDR1 MGHRA and CDR2 YSYEKL.

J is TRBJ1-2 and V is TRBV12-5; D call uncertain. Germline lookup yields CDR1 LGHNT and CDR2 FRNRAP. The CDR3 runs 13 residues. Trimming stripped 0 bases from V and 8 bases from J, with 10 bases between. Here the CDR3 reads CASGLVGFMGYTF. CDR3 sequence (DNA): TGTGCTAGTGGTTTGGTTGGCTTCATGGGCTACACCTTC.

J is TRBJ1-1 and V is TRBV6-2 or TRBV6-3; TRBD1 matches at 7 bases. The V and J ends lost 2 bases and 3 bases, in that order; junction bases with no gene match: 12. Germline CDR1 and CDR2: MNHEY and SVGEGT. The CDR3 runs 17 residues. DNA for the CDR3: TGTGCCAGCAGTTACCGACACGACAGGGCGAGAGACACTGAAGCTTTCTTT. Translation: CASSYRHDRARDTEAFF.

The CDR3 DNA sequence: TGTGCCTGGAGTGACGGGACATTCAACGAGCAGTACTTC. Translation: CAWSDGTFNEQYF. V usage is TRBV30 and J usage is TRBJ2-7; weak D call: TRBD1 (6 bases). The CDR3 spans 13 residues. The germline V gene has CDR1 GTSNPN and CDR2 SVGIG (reference sequence). Trimming took off 1 base at V and 5 bases at J, with 12 bases between the two ends.

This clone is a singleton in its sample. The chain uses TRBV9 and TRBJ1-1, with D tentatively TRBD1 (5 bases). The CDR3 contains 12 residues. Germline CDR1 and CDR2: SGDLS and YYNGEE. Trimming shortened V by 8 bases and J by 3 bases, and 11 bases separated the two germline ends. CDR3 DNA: TGTGCCAGTCAGGGTCGTTACACTGAAGCTTTCTTT. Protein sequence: CASQGRYTEAFF.

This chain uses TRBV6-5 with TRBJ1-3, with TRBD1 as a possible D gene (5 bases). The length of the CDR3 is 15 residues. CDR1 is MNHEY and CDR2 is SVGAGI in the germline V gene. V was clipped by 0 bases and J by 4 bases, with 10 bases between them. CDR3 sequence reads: CASSYSQGIGNTIYF. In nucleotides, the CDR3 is TGTGCCAGCAGTTACTCTCAGGGAATAGGAAACACCATATATTTT.

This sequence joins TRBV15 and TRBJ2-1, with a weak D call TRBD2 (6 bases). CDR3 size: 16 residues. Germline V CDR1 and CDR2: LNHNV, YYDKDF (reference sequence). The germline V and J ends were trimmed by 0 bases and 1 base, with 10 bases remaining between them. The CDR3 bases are TGTGCCACCAGCAGAGAAGATAGCGGTTCCTACAATGAGCAGTTCTTC. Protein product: CATSREDSGSYNEQFF. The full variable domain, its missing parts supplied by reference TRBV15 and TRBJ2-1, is DAMVIQNPRYQVTQFGKPVTLSCSQTLNHNVMYWYQQKSSQAPKLLFHYYDKDFNNEADTPDNFQSRRPNTSFCFLDIRSPGLGDTAMYLCATSREDSGSYNEQFFGPGTRLTVL.

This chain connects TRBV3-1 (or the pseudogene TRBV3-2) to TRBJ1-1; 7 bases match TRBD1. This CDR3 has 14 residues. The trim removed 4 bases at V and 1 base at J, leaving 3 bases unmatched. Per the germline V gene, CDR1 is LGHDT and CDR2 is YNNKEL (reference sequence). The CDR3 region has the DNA TGTGCCAGCAGCCTATGGACAGGGAACACTGAAGCTTTCTTT. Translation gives CASSLWTGNTEAFF.